Listed here are 27 T cell receptor beta chains from one sample, sequenced in a study of blood T cells in healthy people across ages. Next came a second PCR, run for about 7 to 12 cycles, which used a sample-barcoded 5' primer along with a J-beta primer mix. TCRdb re-called the 5' RACE reads with MiXCR, one entry per CDR3 protein. The sample has around 1.5 million distinct CDR3 sequences, around 42% seen once. The sequenced sample consisted of blood. The receptor source for this set is a woman between 18 and 30 years old in good health.

The chain links TRBV11-2 to TRBJ2-1, with TRBD2 identical over 8 bases. From germline, CDR1 is SGHAT and CDR2 FQNNGV. The CDR3 loop spans 16 amino acids. The ends lost 4 bases at V and 3 bases at J; junction bases unmatched: 8. The CDR3 region is CASSSILAEDYNEQFF. DNA for the CDR3: TGTGCCAGCAGCTCGATACTAGCGGAGGACTACAATGAGCAGTTCTTC.

The chain employs TRBV4-1 and TRBJ1-2; D might be TRBD1 (5 bases). Germline assignment: CDR1 MGHRA and CDR2 YSYEKL. V was shortened by 3 bases and J by 3 bases, with 17 bases between the two germline ends. The CDR3 contains 16 residues. This chain's CDR3 is CASSHPVGGSDYGYTF. The CDR3, as DNA: TGCGCCAGCAGCCACCCGGTCGGGGGTAGCGACTATGGCTACACCTTC.

The V and J genes are TRBV11-2 and TRBJ1-6; TRBD1 aligns across 8 bases. V shed 1 base, J shed 9 bases, and the junction held 11 bases outside the gene matches. The CDR3 sequence is 17 residues long. Germline V gene data show CDR1 as SGHAT and CDR2 as FQNNGV. DNA for the CDR3: TGTGCCAGCAGCTTAGGGGGTTCAGGGGGCTTCAGTTCACCCCTCCACTTT. Its translation is CASSLGGSGGFSSPLHF.

This clonotype occurred a few times. The chain combines TRBV28 with TRBJ2-5; TRBD2 matches 8 bases. The germline V gene encodes CDR1 MDHEN and CDR2 SYDVKM. The CDR3 is 14 residues long. Trimming removed 3 bases from V and 3 bases from J; junction bases left unmatched: 3. The CDR3 coding sequence is TGTGCCAGCAGTTTGCGGGGGGTAGAAGAGACCCAGTACTTC. Translating gives CASSLRGVEETQYF. Supplemented by reference TRBV28 and TRBJ2-5, the full variable domain reads DVKVTQSSRYLVKRTGEKVFLECVQDMDHENMFWYRQDPGLGLRLIYFSYDVKMKEKGDIPEGYSVSREKKERFSLILESASTNQTSMYLCASSLRGVEETQYFGPGTRLLVL.

The chain couples TRBV20-1 to TRBJ1-4; no reliable D call. The V end was cut by 6 bases, the J end by 2 bases, with 10 bases between. Germline-derived CDR1 and CDR2 are DFQATT and SNEGSKA (reference sequence). This CDR3 is built from 13 residues. The CDR3 sequence is CSALSSTNEKLFF. The CDR3 DNA reads TGCAGTGCCCTTAGCAGTACTAATGAAAAACTGTTTTTT.

J is TRBJ2-1 and V is TRBV5-1, with 13 bases matching TRBD2. The J call may not be correct, given that the DNA end is closer to TRBJ2-7. The CDR3 is 18 amino acids. Germline lookup yields CDR1 SGHRS and CDR2 YFSETQ. Written as DNA, the CDR3 is TGCGCCAGCAGCCTTGGACTAGCGGGAGCTTTCTCTCTCTACGAGCAGTACTTC. This gives the protein CASSLGLAGAFSLYEQYF.

In this sample, this clonotype turned up a few times. This rearrangement joins TRBV3-1 to TRBJ1-4, with a tentative D call TRBD1 (6 bases). This CDR3 comprises 15 residues. The V end was cut by 4 bases, the J end by 3 bases, with 12 bases between. Germline assignment: CDR1 LGHDT and CDR2 YNNKEL (reference sequence). CDR3 bases: TGTGCCAGCAGCCGGAGCGGGGGGCCTAATGAAAAACTGTTTTTT. It codes for CASSRSGGPNEKLFF.

The chain recombines TRBV7-9 with TRBJ2-7; D is unresolved. Looked up from germline, CDR1 is SEHNR and CDR2 is FQNEAQ (reference sequence). V lost 6 bases, J lost 0 bases, and 18 bases lay in between. This CDR3 is built from 16 residues. DNA for the CDR3: TGTGCCAGCAGTTCAATTTCAGTGATAAGCTCCTACGAGCAGTACTTC. Translation gives CASSSISVISSYEQYF.

The chain has TRBV28 and TRBJ2-1; D is unresolved. This CDR3 is 14 amino acids long. CDR1 is MDHEN and CDR2 is SYDVKM in the germline V gene. With 8 bases removed from V and 2 bases from J, the gap between germline ends came to 13 bases. CDR3 amino acids: CASAILGPYNEQFF. In DNA, the CDR3 is TGTGCCAGCGCTATCCTCGGACCCTACAATGAGCAGTTCTTC.

The genes are TRBV20-1 and TRBJ2-1; D unresolved. The V end lost 2 bases, the J end lost 7 bases, and 15 bases lay between the germline ends. CDR3 length: 14 residues. Germline V gives CDR1 DFQATT, CDR2 SNEGSKA (reference sequence). The CDR3 DNA follows: TGCAGTGCTAGACCGAACAGAAATTTGAATGAGCAGTTCTTC. Encoded protein: CSARPNRNLNEQFF.

The chain carries TRBV28 and TRBJ1-4; possibly TRBD1 for D (5 bases). Trimming pared 4 bases from V and 8 bases from J, leaving 17 bases between. This CDR3 has 15 residues. Germline CDR1 is MDHEN and CDR2 is SYDVKM. In DNA form, the CDR3 reads TGTGCCAGCAGTTCCGCAGGTCACCGGGGGGAAAAACTGTTTTTT. Translating gives CASSSAGHRGEKLFF.

This chain uses TRBV9 with TRBJ2-6; D not resolved. Germline V lookup: CDR1 SGDLS, CDR2 YYNGEE. The CDR3 sequence is 13 residues long. Trimming left V 4 bases short and J 1 base short, with 3 bases between. The CDR3 nucleotides are TGTGCCAGCAGCATGTCTGGGGCCAACGTCCTGACTTTC. Protein sequence: CASSMSGANVLTF.

The rearrangement uses TRBV10-3 and TRBJ2-3; D gene ambiguous. CDR1 and CDR2 from the germline V gene are ENHRY and SYGVKD. There are 15 residues in the CDR3. With 2 bases removed from V and 0 bases from J, the gap between germline ends came to 9 bases. The CDR3 DNA reads as TGTGCCATCAGTGAGCTTGGTCTGAGCACAGATACGCAGTATTTT. It yields the protein CAISELGLSTDTQYF.

This clonotype was found a few times. The V gene is TRBV5-1, the J gene TRBJ2-7; tentatively, D is TRBD1 (6 bases). The CDR3 is made up of 15 amino acids. Germline assignment: CDR1 SGHRS and CDR2 YFSETQ. V was shortened by 4 bases and J by 2 bases, with 16 bases between the two germline ends. DNA for the CDR3: TGCGCCAGCAGCCTCACCGGGACACCGACCTACGAGCAGTACTTC. Its protein is CASSLTGTPTYEQYF.

V gene TRBV20-1 combines with J gene TRBJ2-7, with 7 bases fitting TRBD2. The CDR3 is 15 amino acids. J lost 3 bases, V lost 6 bases, and 14 bases had no gene match. Germline V gives CDR1 DFQATT, CDR2 SNEGSKA (reference sequence). Written as DNA, the CDR3 is TGCAGTGCAGGGGAGGGACTTCGTGGCTACTACGAGCAGTACTTC. Its protein product is CSAGEGLRGYYEQYF.

This clonotype occurred a few times. The chain carries TRBV7-2 and TRBJ1-5; D not certain. The CDR3 contains 16 residues. V lost 6 bases and J lost 0, with 15 bases in between. Per the germline V gene, CDR1 is SGHTA and CDR2 is FQGNSA. CDR3 coding DNA: TGTGCCAGCAGTGGAGGCCGAAGTTATAGCAATCAGCCCCAGCATTTT. Translation gives CASSGGRSYSNQPQHF. The full variable domain, in which reference TRBV7-2 and TRBJ1-5 provide the parts outside the CDR3, is GAGVSQSPSNKVTEKGKDVELRCDPISGHTALYWYRQSLGQGLEFLIYFQGNSAPDKSGLPSDRFSAERTGGSVSTLTIQRTQQEDSAVYLCASSGGRSYSNQPQHFGDGTRLSIL.

This clonotype was picked up many times. This sequence joins TRBV7-2 and TRBJ2-3; tentatively, D is TRBD1 (6 bases). Germline V gene sequence: CDR1 SGHTA, CDR2 FQGNSA. Trimming left V 5 bases short and J 0 bases short, with 12 bases between. The CDR3 contains 15 residues. In nucleotides, the CDR3 is TGTGCCAGCAGCCCAGACAGGTCTAGCACAGATACGCAGTATTTT. Translation: CASSPDRSSTDTQYF.

V usage is TRBV20-1 and J usage is TRBJ2-4, with D perhaps TRBD1 (6 bases). The J call is doubtful: the DNA matches TRBJ2-7 better. There are 11 residues in the CDR3. Germline loops: CDR1 DFQATT, CDR2 SNEGSKA (reference sequence). CDR3 bases: TGCAGTGCTCTCAGGGGTTACGAGCAGTACTTC. Translation: CSALRGYEQYF.

This chain links TRBV5-1 with TRBJ2-7; 13 nucleotides align to TRBD2. This CDR3 is built from 17 residues. Germline V gene sequence: CDR1 SGHRS, CDR2 YFSETQ. Trimming removed 2 bases from V and 3 bases from J; junction bases left unmatched: 8. For the CDR3, the DNA is TGCGCCAGCAGCTTCAAGCGGACTAGCGGGGGAGTCTACGAGCAGTACTTC. This translates into CASSFKRTSGGVYEQYF. The complete variable domain, with remaining parts taken from reference TRBV5-1 and TRBJ2-7, reads KAGVTQTPRYLIKTRGQQVTLSCSPISGHRSVSWYQQTPGQGLQFLFEYFSETQRNKGNFPGRFSGRQFSNSRSEMNVSTLELGDSALYLCASSFKRTSGGVYEQYFGPGTRLTVT.

This rearrangement joins TRBV10-3 to TRBJ2-2, with D perhaps matching TRBD1 or TRBD2 (5 bases each). Germline V CDR1 and CDR2: ENHRY, SYGVKD. The ends were cut back, 2 bases at V and 6 bases at J, with 10 bases in the middle. The CDR3 has 14 residues. The CDR3 DNA reads TGTGCCATCAGTGAGGGTTCGGGGCCCGGGGAGCTGTTTTTT. It translates to CAISEGSGPGELFF.

The rearrangement links TRBV20-1 to TRBJ2-1; 7 bases line up with TRBD1. Trimming took 5 bases from V and 4 from J; bases not matched to a gene: 2. The CDR3 has 12 residues. Per germline, CDR1 DFQATT and CDR2 SNEGSKA (reference sequence). CDR3 nucleotides: TGCAGTGCTGCGACAGGGTACAATGAGCAGTTCTTC. Protein product: CSAATGYNEQFF.

This chain joins TRBV7-7 and TRBJ2-1; D unresolved. Looked up from germline, CDR1 is SSHAT and CDR2 is FNYEAQ (reference sequence). The length of the CDR3 is 15 residues. The germline V and J ends were trimmed by 1 base and 5 bases, with 12 bases remaining between them. CDR3 in DNA: TGTGCCAGCAGCTTAGATTTAACGGAGAACAATGAGCAGTTCTTC. It encodes CASSLDLTENNEQFF.

This clonotype was recorded a few times. This chain links TRBV29-1 with TRBJ2-7; either TRBD1 or TRBD2 may fit D (5 bases each). Germline CDR1 is SQVTM and CDR2 is ANQGSEA. The germline V and J ends were trimmed by 7 bases and 1 base, with 17 bases remaining between them. This CDR3 is 14 amino acids long. The CDR3 here is CSASGPAVSYEQYF. The CDR3 DNA reads as TGCAGCGCCTCGGGGCCGGCCGTTTCCTACGAGCAGTACTTC.

The genes are TRBV7-2 and TRBJ2-3; a possible D gene is TRBD1 (5 bases). The CDR3 consists of 17 residues. CDR1 and CDR2 from the germline V gene are SGHTA and FQGNSA. V gave up 2 bases and J gave up 4 bases, with 19 bases separating them. CDR3 loop: CASSLLLGVGFADTQYF. The DNA for the CDR3 is TGTGCCAGCAGCTTACTATTAGGGGTAGGGTTCGCAGATACGCAGTATTTT.

The rearrangement links TRBV6-1 to TRBJ1-2, with unresolved D. Trimming cost V 7 bases and J 4 bases, with 13 bases left between them. This CDR3 spans 13 amino acids. In germline, CDR1 is MNHNS, CDR2 SASEGT. The CDR3 reads CASTELSGYGYTF. The CDR3 DNA reads as TGTGCCAGCACCGAACTGAGCGGCTATGGCTACACCTTC.

J is TRBJ1-2 and V is TRBV13; D ambiguous. Trimming took off 4 bases at V and 6 bases at J, with 9 bases between the two ends. This CDR3 contains 12 residues. Germline V gene lookup returns CDR1 PRHDT and CDR2 FYEKMQ (reference sequence). CDR3 sequence: CASSSMWDGYTF. The CDR3 bases are TGTGCCAGCAGCTCTATGTGGGATGGCTACACCTTC.

The chain recombines TRBV30 with TRBJ1-2; D is uncertain. This CDR3 is 12 amino acids long. Trimming pared 3 bases from V and 0 bases from J, leaving 5 bases between. Germline V CDR1 and CDR2: GTSNPN, SVGIG (reference sequence). The CDR3 coding sequence is TGTGCCTGGAGGGCTCCTAACTATGGCTACACCTTC. It codes for CAWRAPNYGYTF.